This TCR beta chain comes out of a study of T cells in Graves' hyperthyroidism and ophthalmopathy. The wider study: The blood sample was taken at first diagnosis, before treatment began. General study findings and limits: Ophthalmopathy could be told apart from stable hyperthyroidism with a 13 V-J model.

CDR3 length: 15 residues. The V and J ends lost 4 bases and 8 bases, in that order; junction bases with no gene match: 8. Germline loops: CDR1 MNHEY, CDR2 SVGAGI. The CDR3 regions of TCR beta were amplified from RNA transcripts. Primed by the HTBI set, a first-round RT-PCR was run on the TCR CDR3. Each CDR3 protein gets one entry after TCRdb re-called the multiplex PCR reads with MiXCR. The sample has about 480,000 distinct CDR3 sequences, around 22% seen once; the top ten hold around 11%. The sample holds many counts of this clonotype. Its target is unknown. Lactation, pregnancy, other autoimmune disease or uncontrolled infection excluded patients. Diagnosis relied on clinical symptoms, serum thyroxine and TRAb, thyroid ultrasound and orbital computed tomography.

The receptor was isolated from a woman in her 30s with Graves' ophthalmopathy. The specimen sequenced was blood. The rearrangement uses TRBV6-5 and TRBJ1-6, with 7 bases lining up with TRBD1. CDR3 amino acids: CASSFGQAADSPLHF. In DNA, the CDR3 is TGTGCCAGCAGTTTTGGACAGGCGGCGGATTCACCCCTCCACTTT.